Given below is one TCR beta chain in context. The data belong to a study of Graves' ophthalmopathy and Graves' hyperthyroidism. PBMCs stemmed from 10 ml of fresh peripheral blood. The authors amplified TCR beta CDR3 regions from RNA transcripts. Second-round multiplex PCR came after a first-round RT-PCR that employed HTBI primers. TCRdb re-analysed the multiplex PCR reads in MiXCR, keeping a single row per CDR3 protein. The sample includes 200,000 to 250,000 distinct CDR3 sequences, 45% seen only once; the top ten take around half. There are 14 residues in the CDR3. Trimming removed 1 base from V and 5 bases from J, with 11 bases in between. Germline V gene lookup returns CDR1 SGHVS and CDR2 FNYEAQ.

This clonotype originated in an adult man with Graves' ophthalmopathy. Input material: peripheral blood. V usage is TRBV7-6 and J usage is TRBJ2-5; possible D gene TRBD2, 5 bases. The CDR3 region is CASSLELARETQYF. CDR3 bases: TGTGCCAGCAGCTTAGAGCTAGCCCGGGAGACCCAGTACTTC.